This entry is about one TCR beta chain. Per germline, CDR1 MNHEY and CDR2 SVGAGI. With 9 bases clipped from V and 5 bases from J, the junction kept 11 bases outside the gene matches. The CDR3 has 15 residues. Original methodology: Estimation of nucleated cell counts relied on the amplification of reference gene primers. TCRdb keeps only in-frame clones here, not all; method: immunoSEQ multiplex PCR. V and J calls and clone size are as listed in that table; D and trimming were resolved from the DNA. Of 200,000 to 300,000 clones in the sample, 88% were seen once. This specimen belongs to a study of blood T cell repertoires in COVID-19.

Sequencing input: peripheral blood. This clonotype was obtained from a man between 60 and 70 years old who had recovered from COVID-19. This chain joins TRBV6-5 and TRBJ2-2, with 8 positions matching TRBD1. Here the CDR3 reads CARYHGQGGTGELFF. Here the CDR3 DNA reads TGTGCCAGATACCACGGACAGGGAGGAACCGGGGAGCTGTTTTTT.